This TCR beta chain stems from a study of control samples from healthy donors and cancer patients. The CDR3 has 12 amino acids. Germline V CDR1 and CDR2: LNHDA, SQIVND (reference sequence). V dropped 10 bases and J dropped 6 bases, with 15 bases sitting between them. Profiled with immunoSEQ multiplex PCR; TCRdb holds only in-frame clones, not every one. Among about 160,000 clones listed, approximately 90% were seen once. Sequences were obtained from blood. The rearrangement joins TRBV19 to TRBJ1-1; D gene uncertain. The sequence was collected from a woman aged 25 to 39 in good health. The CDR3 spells CANSRQWSEAFF. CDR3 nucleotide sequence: TGTGCCAATAGCCGTCAGTGGTCTGAAGCTTTCTTT.